This T cell receptor beta chain was captured in a study of shared clonotypes between healthy human individuals. Germline CDR1 and CDR2: SNHLY and FYNNEI. V was pared by 5 bases and J by 7 bases, with 7 bases of the junction left unmatched. The CDR3 consists of 14 residues. The study, taken as a whole, reports: Against clonotypes common to all four donors, non-shared ones had lower generation probabilities. The represented genetic and exposure-history diversity was limited by the small number of donors.

Each PCR replicate from the sorted subsets contained about 200 ng DNA, which is tens of thousands of T cell genomes. The data were produced by immunoSEQ multiplex PCR, yet TCRdb's version contains in-frame clones alone and is incomplete. The sample has roughly 1 million clones; 65% to 75% are singletons. Concerning this clone: Its antigen is not identified.

Sequenced input: memory CD4+ T cells sorted from blood. Subset here: CD45RA-negative fraction. The gene calls are TRBV2 and TRBJ1-5; 8 bases match TRBD1. The clonotype originates from a man between 18 and 35 years old in good health. The CDR3 region is CASSFSGGWQPQHF. The CDR3 DNA sequence: TGTGCCAGCAGTTTTTCAGGGGGCTGGCAGCCCCAGCATTTT.